These T cell receptor beta chains were read from a single sample in a study of CD8+CD57+ T cells in acquired aplastic anemia. Using its own MiXCR run on the reads, TCRdb lists one record per CDR3 protein. The table has under 500,000 distinct CDR3 sequences, roughly a third seen once. Material: sorted CD4+, CD8+, or CD8+CD57+ T cells (not recorded which) from PBMCs. The receptors were gathered from a human donor with aplastic anemia. Both conserved end residues are part of each CDR3.

CDR3 length	V gene	J gene	CDR3 protein
17	TRBV7-2	TRBJ2-7	CASSLGLAGVFAYEQYF
16	TRBV10-2	TRBJ1-5	CASSEQDWYSNQPQHF
16	TRBV27	TRBJ2-2	CASSSPPGWGTGELFF
15	TRBV5-1	TRBJ2-3	CASSPLGLSPDTQYF
14	TRBV7-8	TRBJ2-1	CASSLGQERNEQFF
16	TRBV7-6	TRBJ1-6	CASSPLTDGGDSPLHF
14	TRBV25-1	TRBJ2-5	CASSATTGFETQYF
16	TRBV4-2	TRBJ2-3	CASTLPGTSGMDTQYF
14	TRBV2	TRBJ1-5	CASEEQGSNQPQHF
16	TRBV10-3	TRBJ1-6	CAISEKTGESGSPLHF
15	TRBV5-1	TRBJ2-5	CASSFVLSPQETQYF
15	TRBV20-1	TRBJ2-5	CSARDGTSLGETQYF
13	TRBV7-2	TRBJ2-5	CASTLAGEETQYF
13	TRBV5-1	TRBJ1-2	CASSLETAYGYTF
10	TRBV10-1	TRBJ1-5	CASSPRTQHF
15	TRBV5-1	TRBJ2-4	CASSTGQLAKNIQYF
12	TRBV19	TRBJ2-1	CASSIDWGAQFF
12	TRBV20-1	TRBJ1-2	CSARDLPYGYTF
14	TRBV20-1	TRBJ2-5	CSARESTGGGTQYF
13	TRBV12-3/TRBV12-4	TRBJ2-7	CASSAGTGYEQYF
14	TRBV2	TRBJ1-5	CASSYRVANQPQHF
13	TRBV15	TRBJ2-5	CATPLAGKETQYF
12	TRBV7-7	TRBJ2-2	CASSFQGGELFF
12	TRBV10-1	TRBJ2-5	CASSQDKGTQYF
8	TRBV3-1	TRBJ1-2	CASNSYTF
16	TRBV7-9	TRBJ1-5	CASSPGGQARNQPQHF
15	TRBV19	TRBJ1-5	CATNQEGLGNQPQHF
13	TRBV12-3/TRBV12-4	TRBJ1-1	CASSLWDITEAFF
14	TRBV19	TRBJ1-1	CASMRTGLNTEAFF
15	TRBV7-2	TRBJ1-5	CASSYTGQGGQPQHF
12	TRBV29-1	TRBJ2-7	CSVRGYSYEQYF